This TCR beta chain was recorded in a study of blood T cell repertoires in COVID-19. Germline CDR1 GTSNPN, CDR2 SVGIG (reference sequence). CDR3 size: 13 residues. Between the trimmed V and J ends, which lost 1 base and 7 bases, there was a span of 13 bases. Repertoires were generated with immunoSEQ multiplex PCR, while TCRdb's copy carries only in-frame clones and drops some. The sample lists fewer than 400,000 clones, 75% to 90% occurring once. The sample consisted of peripheral blood. The chain uses TRBV30 and TRBJ1-2; D is perhaps TRBD1 (5 bases). This receptor was taken from a woman aged 18-29 years with acute or convalescent COVID-19. The chain's CDR3 is CAWSDLPGGGYTF. The CDR3 bases are TGTGCCTGGAGTGACCTCCCGGGGGGTGGCTACACCTTC.